The 27 T cell receptor beta chains given below trace back to one sample, sequenced in a study of cytomegalovirus exposure and HLA in healthy donors. PCR employed 60 Vbeta and 13 Jbeta primers. The table came from immunoSEQ multiplex PCR; TCRdb's copy has only in-frame clones and leaves some out. The data show 130,000 to 150,000 clones, around 77% seen once. The source material was PBMCs. The receptor set was obtained from a man younger than 35 in good health and CMV-seronegative.

In its sample, this clone was seen a few times. The CDR3 region has the DNA TGTGCCAGCAGACCAGCGGGGGCTTCAAACACCGGGGAGCTGTTTTTT. It specifies CASRPAGASNTGELFF. The V gene is TRBV9, the J gene TRBJ2-2; 8 nucleotides match TRBD2. The CDR3 spans 16 residues. V lost 5 bases to trimming and J lost 2 bases; unmatched junction nucleotides: 8. Looked up from germline, CDR1 is SGDLS and CDR2 is YYNGEE.

The chain recombines TRBV30 with TRBJ2-7, with a weak D call TRBD1 (5 bases). The CDR3 length is 12 residues. The ends were cut back, 5 bases at V and 2 bases at J, with 10 bases in the middle. Germline V gene data show CDR1 as GTSNPN and CDR2 as SVGIG (reference sequence). CDR3 protein: CAWDSLTYEQYF. The CDR3 DNA follows: TGTGCCTGGGACAGTTTAACCTACGAGCAGTACTTC. The full variable domain, with the rest looked up from reference TRBV30 and TRBJ2-7, is SQTIHQWPATLVQPVGSPLSLECTVEGTSNPNLYWYRQAAGRGLQLLFYSVGIGQISSEVPQNLSASRPQDRQFILSSKKLLLSDSGFYLCAWDSLTYEQYFGPGTRLTVT.

The chain employs TRBV7-9 and TRBJ2-2; maybe TRBD1 (5 bases). V was trimmed by 5 bases and J by 2 bases, leaving 9 bases between them. The germline gives CDR1 SEHNR, CDR2 FQNEAQ (reference sequence). The CDR3 has 14 residues. The CDR3 loop reads CASSRDSNTGELFF. In nucleotides, the CDR3 is TGTGCCAGCAGCCGTGACAGTAACACCGGGGAGCTGTTTTTT.

V and J are TRBV30 and TRBJ2-6, with 7 bases aligning to TRBD1. V shed 3 bases, J shed 0 bases, and the junction held 20 bases outside the gene matches. Per the germline V gene, CDR1 is GTSNPN and CDR2 is SVGIG (reference sequence). The CDR3 extends over 21 amino acids. The CDR3 sequence is CAWRSTAGGTLISSGANVLTF. DNA for the CDR3: TGTGCCTGGAGGAGTACGGCAGGGGGAACATTAATAAGCTCTGGGGCCAACGTCCTGACTTTC.

The genes are TRBV4-2 and TRBJ2-5; 9 positions match TRBD2. Trimming took 2 bases from V and 4 from J; bases not matched to a gene: 8. The CDR3 has 16 residues. Germline CDR1 reads LGHNA; CDR2 reads YNFKEQ. The CDR3 loop is CASSQISGTSLETQYF. The CDR3 nucleotides read TGTGCCAGCAGCCAAATTTCCGGGACTAGCTTAGAGACCCAGTACTTC.

The chain is built from TRBV5-1 and TRBJ2-2; no definite D call. Trimming shortened V by 1 base and J by 7 bases, and 11 bases separated the two germline ends. Germline-derived CDR1 and CDR2 are SGHRS and YFSETQ. The CDR3 contains 14 residues. In DNA, the CDR3 is TGCGCCAGCAGCTTGCATCCCAGATACGGGGAGCTGTTTTTT. Its protein is CASSLHPRYGELFF. The full variable domain, in which reference TRBV5-1 and TRBJ2-2 provide the parts outside the CDR3, is KAGVTQTPRYLIKTRGQQVTLSCSPISGHRSVSWYQQTPGQGLQFLFEYFSETQRNKGNFPGRFSGRQFSNSRSEMNVSTLELGDSALYLCASSLHPRYGELFFGEGSRLTVL.

V is TRBV2 and J is TRBJ1-2; a weak D match, TRBD1 (5 bases). This CDR3 has 12 residues. The germline CDR1 and CDR2 sequences are SNHLY and FYNNEI. The V end was cut by 8 bases, the J end by 8 bases, with 15 bases between. DNA of the CDR3: TGTGCCAGCGGATTGACAGCAGAAGGCTACACCTTC. Translation: CASGLTAEGYTF.

This clone appeared a few times. This sequence joins TRBV5-6 and TRBJ1-2; 11 bases line up with TRBD1. The CDR3 consists of 14 residues. Germline V lookup: CDR1 SGHDT, CDR2 YYEEEE. V lost 7 bases and J lost 8; bases outside the gene matches: 10. CDR3 sequence: CASARDRGNRGYTF. Written as DNA, the CDR3 is TGTGCCAGCGCCCGGGACAGGGGGAATAGAGGCTACACCTTC. Using reference TRBV5-6 and TRBJ1-2 for the parts outside the CDR3, the full variable domain is DAGVTQSPTHLIKTRGQQVTLRCSPKSGHDTVSWYQQALGQGPQFIFQYYEEEERQRGNFPDRFSGHQFPNYSSELNVNALLLGDSALYLCASARDRGNRGYTFGSGTRLTVV.

This clone was detected only a few times. A read error may account for a junction end that differs from germline. This chain connects TRBV7-9 to TRBJ2-3; D not resolved. From germline, CDR1 is SEHNR and CDR2 FQNEAQ (reference sequence). The CDR3 runs to 15 residues. In DNA, the CDR3 is TGTGCCAGCAGCGTAGCACTAAAAAGCACAGATACGCAGTATTTT. It translates to CASSVALKSTDTQYF. Filled out from reference TRBV7-9 and TRBJ2-3, the complete variable domain reads DTGVSQNPRHKITKRGQNVTFRCDPISEHNRLYWYRQTLGQGPEFLTYFQNEAQLEKSRLLSDRFSAERPKGSFSTLEIQRTEQGDSAMYLCASSVALKSTDTQYFGPGTRLTVL.

The chain couples TRBV18 to TRBJ2-2; 7 bases match TRBD2. The CDR3 has 15 residues. After removal of 3 bases from V and 3 bases from J, the junction contained 4 bases not matched to a gene. The V gene's germline CDR1 is KGHSH and CDR2 LQKENI. The CDR3 sequence: CASSPGLADTGELFF. DNA of the CDR3: TGTGCCAGCTCACCTGGCCTAGCGGACACCGGGGAGCTGTTTTTT.

The V call is TRBV7-8, the J call TRBJ1-2; 7 positions match TRBD1. Germline V gene sequence: CDR1 SGHVS, CDR2 FQNEAQ. The CDR3 is 14 amino acids. V was clipped by 5 bases and J by 8 bases; unmatched bases: 11. CDR3 in DNA: TGTGCCAGCAGCCCCCGACAGGGCAATTGGGGCTACACCTTC. The encoded protein is CASSPRQGNWGYTF.

This clone occurred a few times. V and J are TRBV19 and TRBJ1-1; 8 bases align to TRBD1. In germline, CDR1 is LNHDA, CDR2 SQIVND (reference sequence). The CDR3 has 13 amino acids. Trimming at V came to 8 bases and at J to 1 base, leaving 3 bases not matched to a gene. For the CDR3, the DNA is TGTGCCAGTGACAGGGGTCCGAACACTGAAGCTTTCTTT. Protein sequence: CASDRGPNTEAFF.

This chain links TRBV28 with TRBJ2-7; D is perhaps TRBD2 (6 bases). Germline CDR1 is MDHEN and CDR2 is SYDVKM. The CDR3 runs to 15 residues. V was cut by 3 bases and J by 7 bases, with 19 bases left in between. This CDR3 reads CASSFGGTESGEQYF. The CDR3 DNA is TGTGCCAGCAGTTTTGGGGGGACGGAGTCGGGGGAGCAGTACTTC.

This clone was counted between two and nine times. The rearrangement uses TRBV5-1 and TRBJ1-4; weak D call: TRBD1 (6 bases). The V end was cut by 4 bases, the J end by 5 bases, with 12 bases between. The CDR3 runs to 14 residues. The germline V gene has CDR1 SGHRS and CDR2 YFSETQ. The CDR3 protein is CASSPTGSNEKLFF. CDR3 nucleotides: TGCGCCAGCAGCCCTACAGGGTCCAATGAAAAACTGTTTTTT. Variable domain in full (rest from reference TRBV5-1 and TRBJ1-4): KAGVTQTPRYLIKTRGQQVTLSCSPISGHRSVSWYQQTPGQGLQFLFEYFSETQRNKGNFPGRFSGRQFSNSRSEMNVSTLELGDSALYLCASSPTGSNEKLFFGSGTQLSVL.

The chain uses TRBV9 and TRBJ2-2; TRBD2 agrees at 7 bases. This CDR3 comprises 13 residues. The trim removed 3 bases at V and 6 bases at J, leaving 2 bases unmatched. Germline V gene data show CDR1 as SGDLS and CDR2 as YYNGEE. The CDR3 reads CASSGGGAGELFF. CDR3 DNA: TGTGCCAGCAGCGGCGGGGGTGCCGGGGAGCTGTTTTTT.

V usage is TRBV5-4 and J usage is TRBJ2-2; D is possibly TRBD1 (5 bases). Between the trimmed V and J ends, which lost 0 bases and 6 bases, there was a span of 9 bases. CDR1 is SGHNT, CDR2 YYREEE, per germline (reference sequence). The CDR3 totals 14 residues. The CDR3 sequence: CASSLGQSPGELFF. The CDR3 DNA sequence: TGTGCCAGCAGCTTGGGACAGTCCCCCGGGGAGCTGTTTTTT.

This chain connects TRBV6-1 to TRBJ1-5, with TRBD1 matching over 8 bases. V lost 3 bases to trimming and J lost 6 bases; unmatched junction nucleotides: 10. The germline V gene encodes CDR1 MNHNS and CDR2 SASEGT. The CDR3 extends over 16 amino acids. The CDR3 sequence: CASSESGAGGGQPQHF. For the CDR3, the DNA is TGTGCCAGCAGTGAGTCAGGGGCAGGGGGCGGTCAGCCCCAGCATTTT.

V is TRBV27 and J is TRBJ2-3; 7 bases are shared with TRBD1. The CDR3 loop spans 20 amino acids. Germline CDR1 MNHEY, CDR2 SMNVEV (reference sequence). V shed 4 bases, J shed 8 bases, and the junction held 27 bases outside the gene matches. CDR3 DNA: TGTGCCAGCAGTTCATCCTCCCAGACAGGGCTCCCTCGTCGGGTCCTTACGCAGTATTTT. It yields the protein CASSSSSQTGLPRRVLTQYF.

This clone was detected a few times. Other DNA sequences within the sample encode an identical CDR3. V usage is TRBV7-2 and J usage is TRBJ2-5, with 8 nucleotides matching TRBD1. This CDR3 is 14 amino acids long. From germline, CDR1 is SGHTA and CDR2 FQGNSA. The ends lost 4 bases at V and 4 bases at J; junction bases unmatched: 5. CDR3 DNA sequence: TGTGCCAGCAGCTCAGGGGGCGCGTTAGAGACCCAGTACTTC. Translated, it gives CASSSGGALETQYF.

The CDR3 DNA reads TGTGCCAGCAGCTCGACACAGGGGGCAAACGAGCAGTACTTC. It translates to CASSSTQGANEQYF. The chain carries TRBV7-9 and TRBJ2-7, with 9 bases aligning to TRBD1. The germline gives CDR1 SEHNR, CDR2 FQNEAQ (reference sequence). With V trimmed by 4 bases and J by 5 bases, 6 bases remained unmatched. This CDR3 is 14 amino acids long.

This clone came up a few times. The V call is TRBV7-9, the J call TRBJ2-5; D may be TRBD1 (5 bases). V dropped 5 bases and J dropped 4 bases, with 23 bases sitting between them. The CDR3 totals 17 residues. The germline V gene encodes CDR1 SEHNR and CDR2 FQNEAQ (reference sequence). The CDR3 reads CASSPPGHWAKGETQYF. In DNA form, the CDR3 reads TGTGCCAGCAGCCCCCCAGGGCACTGGGCGAAGGGAGAGACCCAGTACTTC.

The chain is built from TRBV2 and TRBJ2-2; a weak D match, TRBD1 (5 bases). Germline V gene sequence: CDR1 SNHLY, CDR2 FYNNEI. CDR3 length: 13 amino acids. The V and J ends lost 6 bases and 3 bases respectively, with 8 bases between them. This chain's CDR3 is CASSLGDTGELFF. The DNA of the CDR3 is TGTGCCAGCAGCCTAGGGGACACCGGGGAGCTGTTTTTT.

This sequence joins TRBV7-9 and TRBJ1-2, with D maybe TRBD1 (6 bases). Germline V gene data show CDR1 as SEHNR and CDR2 as FQNEAQ (reference sequence). Trimming removed 3 bases at V and 6 bases at J, with 14 bases between. This CDR3 spans 14 amino acids. The CDR3 nucleotides read TGTGCCAGCAGCTTGAATTCAGGGGTGGATGGCTACACCTTC. Protein sequence: CASSLNSGVDGYTF.

The rearrangement uses TRBV10-3 and TRBJ2-3; weak D call: TRBD1 (5 bases). The CDR3 runs to 14 residues. Trimming removed 7 bases at V and 1 base at J, with 12 bases between. In germline, CDR1 is ENHRY, CDR2 SYGVKD. The CDR3 DNA reads as TGTGCCATCACACCCAGGGCGGGCACAGATACGCAGTATTTT. Translation: CAITPRAGTDTQYF.

The sample holds one count of this clone. The chain combines TRBV5-1 with TRBJ1-4, with unresolved D. V lost 4 bases to trimming and J lost 8 bases, with 21 bases between them. The CDR3 covers 16 residues. Germline lookup yields CDR1 SGHRS and CDR2 YFSETQ. In nucleotides, the CDR3 is TGCGCCAGCAGCCCACTCAGCGGGAGGGTGTGGGAAAAACTGTTTTTT. This codes for CASSPLSGRVWEKLFF.

The chain joins TRBV11-2 to TRBJ2-4, with 7 bases lining up with TRBD2. Losses at the gene ends were 5 bases for V and 6 bases for J; bases not matched to a gene: 4. The CDR3 runs to 13 residues. Per the germline V gene, CDR1 is SGHAT and CDR2 is FQNNGV. CDR3 in DNA: TGTGCCAGCAGCCGGGGGGACCTAAACATTCAGTACTTC. It codes for CASSRGDLNIQYF. Together with reference TRBV11-2 and TRBJ2-4, the CDR3 gives the full variable domain: EAGVAQSPRYKIIEKRQSVAFWCNPISGHATLYWYQQILGQGPKLLIQFQNNGVVDDSQLPKDRFSAERLKGVDSTLKIQPAKLEDSAVYLCASSRGDLNIQYFGAGTRLSVL.

This chain connects TRBV5-1 to TRBJ2-1; 15 nucleotides match TRBD2. Losses at the gene ends were 4 bases for V and 1 base for J; bases not matched to a gene: 9. Germline V gene sequence: CDR1 SGHRS, CDR2 YFSETQ. CDR3 length: 19 residues. CDR3 nucleotides: TGCGCCAGCAGCCCCAGGACTAGCGGGGGGGCCGGGTCCTACAATGAGCAGTTCTTC. Protein: CASSPRTSGGAGSYNEQFF.